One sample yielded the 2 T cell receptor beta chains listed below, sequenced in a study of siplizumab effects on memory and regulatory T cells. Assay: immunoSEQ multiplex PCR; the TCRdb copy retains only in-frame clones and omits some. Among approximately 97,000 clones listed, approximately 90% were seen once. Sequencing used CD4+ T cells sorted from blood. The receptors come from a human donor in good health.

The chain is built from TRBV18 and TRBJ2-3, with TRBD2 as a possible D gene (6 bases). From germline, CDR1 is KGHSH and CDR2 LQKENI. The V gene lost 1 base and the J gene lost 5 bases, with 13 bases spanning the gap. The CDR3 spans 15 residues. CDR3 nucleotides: TGTGCCAGCTCACCACTTATAAAGGGAGGAGATACGCAGTATTTT. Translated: CASSPLIKGGDTQYF.

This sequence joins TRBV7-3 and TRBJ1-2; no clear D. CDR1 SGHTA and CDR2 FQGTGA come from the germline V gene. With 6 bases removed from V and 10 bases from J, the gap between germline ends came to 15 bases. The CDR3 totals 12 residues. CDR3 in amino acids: CASSSNGVVYTF. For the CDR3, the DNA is TGTGCCAGCAGTTCCAATGGAGTGGTCTACACCTTC.